These 19 T cell receptor beta chains share one sample of origin, sequenced in a study of T cell repertoires in cytomegalovirus infection. Using its own MiXCR run on the reads, TCRdb lists one record per CDR3 protein. The repertoire holds hundreds of thousands of distinct CDR3 sequences, with about 33% as singletons. Their antigen targets remain unknown. The sample in question was cultured CD8+ T cells from PBMCs, obtained from culture after CMV antigen stimulation. Every receptor here comes from a human donor in good health (CMV status not recorded). Some clones in this sample may be carry-over from other donors' samples.

The V gene is TRBV19, the J gene TRBJ1-5; D is unclear. Germline assignment: CDR1 LNHDA and CDR2 SQIVND (reference sequence). The CDR3 sequence is 15 residues long. Trimming took 5 bases from V and 3 from J, leaving 14 bases between them. This CDR3 is CASSPPGELNQPQHF. The CDR3 nucleotides are TGTGCCAGTAGTCCCCCAGGAGAACTCAATCAGCCCCAGCATTTT. Looking up the rest from reference TRBV19 and TRBJ1-5 gives the full variable domain: DGGITQSPKYLFRKEGQNVTLSCEQNLNHDAMYWYRQDPGQGLRLIYYSQIVNDFQKGDIAEGYSVSREKKESFPLTVTSAQKNPTAFYLCASSPPGELNQPQHFGDGTRLSIL.

The rearrangement joins TRBV4-1 to TRBJ1-1; the match to TRBD1 covers 7 bases. With 1 base clipped from V and 7 bases from J, the junction kept 9 bases outside the gene matches. The CDR3 totals 15 residues. The germline CDR1 and CDR2 sequences are MGHRA and YSYEKL. This chain's CDR3 is CASSQVSRGDFEAFF. The CDR3 region has the DNA TGCGCCAGCAGCCAAGTCAGCAGGGGGGATTTTGAAGCTTTCTTT.

At least ten counts were recorded for this clonotype. The chain joins TRBV12-3 or TRBV12-4 to TRBJ1-2; D is uncertain. This CDR3 comprises 15 residues. The V gene lost 1 base and the J gene lost 4 bases, with 13 bases spanning the gap. In nucleotides, the CDR3 is TGTGCCAGCAGTTTAGAGCGCTTAGTGGGCTATGGCTACACCTTC. Protein product: CASSLERLVGYGYTF.

The table lists this clonotype with a count of one. The chain carries TRBV27 and TRBJ1-5, with a possible D match to TRBD1 (6 bases). CDR3 length equals 12 residues. Germline values: CDR1 MNHEY, CDR2 SMNVEV (reference sequence). Trimming took off 6 bases at V and 6 bases at J, with 9 bases between the two ends. DNA for the CDR3: TGTGCCAGCAGACAGGGTACTCAGCCCCAGCATTTT. Its protein product is CASRQGTQPQHF.

This chain links TRBV4-2 with TRBJ2-7; D call uncertain. Trimming pared 1 base from V and 4 bases from J, leaving 11 bases between. The germline V gene has CDR1 LGHNA and CDR2 YNFKEQ. The CDR3 is 14 amino acids. This CDR3 is CASSQGKGRYEQYF. DNA of the CDR3: TGTGCCAGCAGCCAAGGAAAGGGTCGGTACGAGCAGTACTTC.

In this sample, this clonotype turned up a few times. V is TRBV7-9 and J is TRBJ2-5; 7 bases are a match to TRBD1. Germline CDR1 reads SEHNR; CDR2 reads FQNEAQ (reference sequence). V was pared by 5 bases and J by 5 bases, with 8 bases of the junction left unmatched. This CDR3 has 14 amino acids. DNA of the CDR3: TGTGCCAGCAGCAGGACAGGACGTGAGGAGACCCAGTACTTC. This translates into CASSRTGREETQYF.

This clonotype came up a few times. The V gene is TRBV27, the J gene TRBJ2-2; weak D call: TRBD2 (5 bases). Trimming stripped 4 bases from V and 5 bases from J, with 11 bases between. The germline V gene encodes CDR1 MNHEY and CDR2 SMNVEV (reference sequence). This CDR3 is built from 14 residues. The CDR3, as DNA: TGTGCCAGCAGTTCTGCGGGTGGGACCGGGGAGCTGTTTTTT. Translating gives CASSSAGGTGELFF.

This clonotype has more than one count but fewer than ten. The chain combines TRBV7-9 with TRBJ1-2; D uncertain. The germline gives CDR1 SEHNR, CDR2 FQNEAQ (reference sequence). The CDR3 spans 15 residues. Trimming cost V 5 bases and J 6 bases, with 19 bases left between them. The CDR3 DNA is TGTGCCAGCAGCCCCCGGGAGCGGCCCACGGATGGCTACACCTTC. Its protein product is CASSPRERPTDGYTF.

V gene TRBV27 combines with J gene TRBJ1-2, with 7 bases identical to TRBD1. CDR1 is MNHEY and CDR2 is SMNVEV in the germline V gene (reference sequence). V shed 5 bases, J shed 8 bases, and the junction held 8 bases outside the gene matches. CDR3 length: 13 residues. The CDR3 DNA reads as TGTGCCAGCAGTGACGAGGGGGCTGGGGGCTACACCTTC. It yields the protein CASSDEGAGGYTF.

This clonotype was counted many times. The genes are TRBV7-2 and TRBJ2-7; D perhaps matches TRBD1 (5 bases). Germline CDR1 reads SGHTA; CDR2 reads FQGNSA. Trimming stripped 7 bases from V and 3 bases from J, with 19 bases between. CDR3 length: 15 amino acids. The CDR3 here is CASTRQQNLDYEQYV. CDR3 sequence (DNA): TGTGCCAGCACCCGACAGCAGAACCTTGACTACGAGCAGTACGTC.

The J gene is TRBJ2-7, the V gene TRBV4-3; 11 nucleotides align to TRBD2. The CDR3 contains 16 residues. The germline CDR1 and CDR2 sequences are LGHNA and YSLEER. The V gene end was trimmed by 1 base and the J gene end by 4 bases; junction bases not matched to a gene: 6. CDR3 in amino acids: CASSQGLAGGLYEQYF. The CDR3 DNA follows: TGCGCCAGCAGCCAAGGGCTAGCGGGGGGCTTGTACGAGCAGTACTTC.

The J gene is TRBJ2-1, the V gene TRBV6-5, with D tentatively TRBD1 or TRBD2 (5 bases each). This CDR3 spans 14 amino acids. Germline lookup yields CDR1 MNHEY and CDR2 SVGAGI. Trimming took 3 bases from V and 8 from J, leaving 14 bases between them. CDR3 bases: TGTGCCAGCAGTTATTGGGACCAAGGCGATGAGCAGTTCTTC. As protein: CASSYWDQGDEQFF.

The sample holds many counts of this clonotype. J is TRBJ1-2 and V is TRBV6-2 or TRBV6-3; D not certain. Trimming pared 2 bases from V and 7 bases from J, leaving 17 bases between. This CDR3 spans 15 amino acids. Germline V lookup: CDR1 MNHEY, CDR2 SVGEGT. The CDR3 is CASSYGQVSVFGYTF. The DNA for the CDR3 is TGTGCCAGCAGTTACGGGCAGGTCTCCGTATTTGGCTACACCTTC.

The chain recombines TRBV12-3 or TRBV12-4 with TRBJ1-2, with D possibly TRBD1 on 6 matching bases. Trimming left V 7 bases short and J 8 bases short, with 26 bases between. The CDR3 contains 16 residues. The CDR3 sequence: CASNPSPEPGGLGYTF. CDR3 DNA sequence: TGTGCCAGCAACCCTTCTCCAGAACCGGGGGGGCTAGGCTACACCTTC.

J is TRBJ1-2 and V is TRBV6-5; TRBD1 is a possible D gene (5 bases). The germline V gene has CDR1 MNHEY and CDR2 SVGAGI. CDR3 size: 14 residues. Trimming removed 7 bases at V and 6 bases at J, with 18 bases between. The CDR3 sequence is CASTKTGPGDGYTF. The CDR3 region has the DNA TGTGCCAGCACCAAAACAGGCCCGGGTGATGGCTACACCTTC.

The chain employs TRBV23-1 and TRBJ2-7; the D is unclear. TRBV23-1 is an ORF, and what it does is uncertain. V dropped 5 bases and J dropped 0 bases, with 20 bases sitting between them. This CDR3 comprises 17 residues. CDR3 loop: CASSINRGVWSSYEQYV. In DNA, the CDR3 is TGCGCCAGCAGTATCAATCGCGGTGTGTGGAGCTCCTACGAGCAGTACGTC.

The chain is built from TRBV2 and TRBJ2-3, with 8 bases fitting TRBD2. V shed 7 bases, J shed 2 bases, and the junction held 14 bases outside the gene matches. From germline, CDR1 is SNHLY and CDR2 FYNNEI. The CDR3 covers 17 residues. In DNA, the CDR3 is TGTGCCAGCAAACCTAGGCCAGCGGGGGCCAACACAGATACGCAGTATTTT. Protein product: CASKPRPAGANTDTQYF.

This clonotype has ten or more counts. The rearrangement links TRBV7-8 to TRBJ2-1; 10 bases fit TRBD1. The V gene end was trimmed by 5 bases and the J gene end by 6 bases; junction bases not matched to a gene: 7. Per germline, CDR1 SGHVS and CDR2 FQNEAQ. The CDR3 has 15 amino acids. The CDR3 protein is CASSVGQGVSNEQFF. In DNA form, the CDR3 reads TGTGCCAGCAGCGTTGGACAGGGGGTTTCCAATGAGCAGTTCTTC.

This clonotype occurred many times. This chain joins TRBV7-2 and TRBJ2-3; 9 nucleotides match TRBD1. Germline V gene lookup returns CDR1 SGHTA and CDR2 FQGNSA. V was pared by 7 bases and J by 5 bases, with 10 bases of the junction left unmatched. The CDR3 is made up of 15 amino acids. CDR3 in amino acids: CASIPTGGAGDTQYF. Written as DNA, the CDR3 is TGTGCCAGCATCCCAACAGGGGGCGCCGGAGATACGCAGTATTTT.